The source of this TCR beta chain is a study of blood T cell repertoires in COVID-19. This table comes from immunoSEQ multiplex PCR, and its TCRdb copy is limited to in-frame clones, with some not included. Altogether about 20,000 clones are present, approximately 95% being singletons, with the ten largest covering approximately 4%. The V gene end was trimmed by 2 bases and the J gene end by 5 bases; junction bases not matched to a gene: 2. The V gene's germline CDR1 is SGHDT and CDR2 YYEEEE. This CDR3 has 15 amino acids. The origin of this receptor is a woman aged 50 to 65 with active COVID-19. The sample taken for sequencing was peripheral blood. This chain joins TRBV5-6 and TRBJ2-1, with 12 bases that match TRBD2. DNA for the CDR3: TGTGCCAGCAGCTTACTAGCGGGAGGTCACAATGAGCAGTTCTTC. Translated: CASSLLAGGHNEQFF. The variable domain in full, with the rest retrieved from reference TRBV5-6 and TRBJ2-1, is DAGVTQSPTHLIKTRGQQVTLRCSPKSGHDTVSWYQQALGQGPQFIFQYYEEEERQRGNFPDRFSGHQFPNYSSELNVNALLLGDSALYLCASSLLAGGHNEQFFGPGTRLTVL.